This entry concerns a single TCR beta chain. Its antigen remains unidentified. This record comes from a study of T cell responses to AZD1222 COVID-19 vaccine. Study-wide results and caveats: At baseline, seropositivity was found in only 6 or 7 AZD1222 recipients. The study reported that nearly half of spike-specific TCRs target unmutated variant regions. Spike-specific TCR breadth and depth rose after two AZD1222 doses. Across the whole spike, CD4 TCRs peaked at regions 160-218 and 743-854.

Germline loops: CDR1 SGDLS, CDR2 YYNGEE. This CDR3 has 13 amino acids. Trimming took off 3 bases at V and 11 bases at J, with 15 bases between the two ends. Method: immunoSEQ multiplex PCR; TCRdb's copy keeps in-frame clones and lacks some. The profile covers 140,000 to 150,000 clones, with more than 85% appearing a single time and less than 15% taken by the ten largest. The rearrangement uses TRBV9 and TRBJ2-1; a possible D gene is TRBD2 (5 bases). The sample consisted of peripheral blood, taken after recovery from COVID-19. The TCR sequence derives from an adult who had recovered from COVID-19. CDR3 region: CASSATLASKQFF. The CDR3 nucleotides read TGTGCCAGCAGCGCAACTTTAGCGAGTAAGCAGTTCTTC.